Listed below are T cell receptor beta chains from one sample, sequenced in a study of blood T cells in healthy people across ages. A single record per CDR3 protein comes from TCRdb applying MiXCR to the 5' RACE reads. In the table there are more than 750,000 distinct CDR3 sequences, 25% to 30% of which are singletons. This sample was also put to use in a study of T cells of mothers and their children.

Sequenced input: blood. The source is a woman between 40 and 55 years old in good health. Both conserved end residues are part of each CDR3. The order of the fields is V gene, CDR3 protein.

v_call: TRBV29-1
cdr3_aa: CSVGDSNYGYTF

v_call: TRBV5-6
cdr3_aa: CASSSGILAGRADTQYF

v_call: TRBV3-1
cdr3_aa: CASSLGLPREEQFF

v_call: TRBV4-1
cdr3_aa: CASSHGTGQYNEQFF

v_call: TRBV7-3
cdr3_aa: CASSLNGARTGNLAKNIQYF

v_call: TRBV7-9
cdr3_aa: CASSPPVPLQRVTDTQYF

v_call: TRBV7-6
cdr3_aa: CASSWGQVVATQYF

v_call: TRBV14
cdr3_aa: CASMDHRDNLLSEAFF

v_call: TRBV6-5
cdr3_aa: CASSPLAGGQESQYF

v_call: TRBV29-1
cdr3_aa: CSVKAGTSDSPLHF

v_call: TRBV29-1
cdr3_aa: CSGKDTGELFF

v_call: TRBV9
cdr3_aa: CASSPEGRVGYTF

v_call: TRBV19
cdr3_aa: CASSIGGLGSYNEQFF

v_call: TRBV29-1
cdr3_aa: CSVDREFNYGYTF

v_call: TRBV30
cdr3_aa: CAWSRDSPLHF

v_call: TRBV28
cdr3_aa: CASSGQEIAKNIQYF

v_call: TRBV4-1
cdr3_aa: CASSQVGRQWANVLTF